This is a list of T cell receptor beta chains from one sample in a study of pediatric ulcerative colitis. Here immunoSEQ multiplex PCR was the method, and the copy in TCRdb shows in-frame clones only, minus some. The sample shows tens of thousands of clones, over 65% of them seen only once. The sample comprised gut tissue. The source of these receptors is a boy aged 5-17 years with severe ulcerative colitis. Each CDR3 is given with its conserved first and last residue. The D gene is left open where the match is weak. Clone size is shown for a subset of rows, as once, few, many or a class of expanded clone.

CDR3 protein: CASSQGGREELDTQYF
CDR3 DNA: TGTGCCAGCAGCCAAGGGGGGCGGGAGGAGTTAGATACGCAGTATTTT
D gene: TRBD2
J gene: TRBJ2-3
clone size: .
V gene: TRBV4-2

CDR3 protein: CASRRVNSNQPQHF
CDR3 DNA: TGTGCCAGCCGGCGAGTTAATAGCAATCAGCCCCAGCATTTT
D gene: .
J gene: TRBJ1-5
clone size: .
V gene: TRBV2

CDR3 protein: CASSLGPLADGYEQYF
CDR3 DNA: TGCGCCAGCAGCTTGGGACCCCTAGCGGACGGGTACGAGCAGTACTTC
D gene: TRBD2
J gene: TRBJ2-7
clone size: .
V gene: TRBV5-1

CDR3 protein: CASSRGSNTEAFF
CDR3 DNA: TGTGCCAGCAGCCGGGGGTCCAACACTGAAGCTTTCTTT
D gene: .
J gene: TRBJ1-1
clone size: .
V gene: TRBV11-3

CDR3 protein: CASSWRARNYEQYF
CDR3 DNA: TGTGCCAGCAGCTGGCGGGCTAGGAACTACGAGCAGTACTTC
D gene: .
J gene: TRBJ2-7
clone size: .
V gene: TRBV7-2

CDR3 protein: CSVATGTGNQPQHF
CDR3 DNA: TGCAGCGTAGCGACAGGGACCGGCAATCAGCCCCAGCATTTT
D gene: TRBD1
J gene: TRBJ1-5
clone size: .
V gene: TRBV29-1

CDR3 protein: CSVGTSGTKNIQYF
CDR3 DNA: TGCAGCGTGGGGACTAGCGGGACCAAAAACATTCAGTACTTC
D gene: TRBD2
J gene: TRBJ2-4
clone size: .
V gene: TRBV29-1

CDR3 protein: CASSLGMNSNQPQHF
CDR3 DNA: TGCGCCAGCAGCTTGGGAATGAATAGCAATCAGCCCCAGCATTTT
D gene: .
J gene: TRBJ1-5
clone size: few
V gene: TRBV5-1

CDR3 protein: CASSLMGNSGNTIYF
CDR3 DNA: TGTGCCAGCAGCTTAATGGGGAACTCTGGAAACACCATATATTTT
D gene: .
J gene: TRBJ1-3
clone size: .
V gene: TRBV7-3

CDR3 protein: CASSYRTSGIGNEQFF
CDR3 DNA: TGTGCCAGCAGTTACCGGACTAGCGGGATCGGCAATGAGCAGTTCTTC
D gene: TRBD2
J gene: TRBJ2-1
clone size: .
V gene: TRBV6-5

CDR3 protein: CAWTGGEQFF
CDR3 DNA: TGTGCCTGGACGGGTGGTGAGCAGTTCTTC
D gene: .
J gene: TRBJ2-1
clone size: few
V gene: TRBV30

CDR3 protein: CASSDSFQPQHF
CDR3 DNA: TGTGCCAGCAGTGACAGCTTTCAGCCCCAGCATTTT
D gene: .
J gene: TRBJ1-5
clone size: .
V gene: TRBV2

CDR3 protein: CASSDPGQGDIQYF
CDR3 DNA: TGTGCCAGCAGCGATCCGGGACAGGGGGACATTCAGTACTTC
D gene: TRBD1
J gene: TRBJ2-4
clone size: once
V gene: TRBV5-5

CDR3 protein: CSVERIGARSYEQYF
CDR3 DNA: TGCAGCGTTGAAAGGATCGGGGCGAGGTCCTACGAGCAGTACTTC
D gene: .
J gene: TRBJ2-7
clone size: .
V gene: TRBV29-1

CDR3 protein: CASSAPSVSTDTQYF
CDR3 DNA: TGTGCCAGCAGTGCGCCTAGCGTAAGCACAGATACGCAGTATTTT
D gene: .
J gene: TRBJ2-3
clone size: .
V gene: TRBV6-1

CDR3 protein: CASREEWGSESYEQYF
CDR3 DNA: TGTGCCAGTAGGGAAGAATGGGGGAGCGAATCCTACGAGCAGTACTTC
D gene: .
J gene: TRBJ2-7
clone size: once
V gene: TRBV19

CDR3 protein: CASSLHGGLAALFNEQFF
CDR3 DNA: TGTGCCAGCAGCTTACACGGGGGACTAGCCGCTTTGTTCAATGAGCAGTTCTTC
D gene: TRBD2
J gene: TRBJ2-1
clone size: .
V gene: TRBV7-4

CDR3 protein: CASSIFADPSSGNTIYF
CDR3 DNA: TGTGCCAGTAGTATTTTCGCGGACCCAAGCTCTGGAAACACCATATATTTT
D gene: .
J gene: TRBJ1-3
clone size: once
V gene: TRBV19

CDR3 protein: CASSQGTSGSRHEQFF
CDR3 DNA: TGCGCCAGCAGCCAAGGGACTAGCGGGAGCCGGCATGAGCAGTTCTTC
D gene: TRBD2
J gene: TRBJ2-1
clone size: few
V gene: TRBV5-1

CDR3 protein: CASSLTSGRRRDEQFF
CDR3 DNA: TGTGCCAGCAGCTTAACTAGCGGGAGGAGGAGGGATGAGCAGTTCTTC
D gene: TRBD2
J gene: TRBJ2-1
clone size: .
V gene: TRBV7-2

CDR3 protein: CASGLVQGPGEYEQYF
CDR3 DNA: TGTGCTAGTGGTTTGGTACAGGGTCCAGGGGAATACGAGCAGTACTTC
D gene: .
J gene: TRBJ2-7
clone size: .
V gene: TRBV12-5

CDR3 protein: CASSSYNGTDDTEAFF
CDR3 DNA: TGCGCCAGCAGCTCCTACAATGGGACAGATGACACTGAAGCTTTCTTT
D gene: TRBD1
J gene: TRBJ1-1
clone size: .
V gene: TRBV5-1

CDR3 protein: CASSRGSYNEQFF
CDR3 DNA: TGTGCCAGCAGCCGAGGTTCCTACAATGAGCAGTTCTTC
D gene: .
J gene: TRBJ2-1
clone size: .
V gene: TRBV7-9

CDR3 protein: CASSEGVNYEQYF
CDR3 DNA: TGCGCTAGCAGCGAGGGGGTAAACTACGAGCAGTACTTC
D gene: .
J gene: TRBJ2-7
clone size: .
V gene: TRBV4-1

CDR3 protein: CASSSNLGSTGELFF
CDR3 DNA: TGTGCCAGTAGTTCGAACCTGGGAAGCACCGGGGAGCTGTTTTTT
D gene: .
J gene: TRBJ2-2
clone size: .
V gene: TRBV19

CDR3 protein: CASSREEYAGSEAFF
CDR3 DNA: TGTGCCAGTAGCCGAGAGGAGTATGCGGGCTCTGAAGCTTTCTTT
D gene: .
J gene: TRBJ1-1
clone size: medium-sized
V gene: TRBV19